This T cell receptor beta chain was captured by sequencing in a study of T-cell reconstitution after alpha-beta-depleted transplantation in children. This clonotype occurred many times. The antigen remains unidentified. Unique molecular identifiers were used in preparing the TCRbeta library. TCRdb reprocessed the PCR reads with MiXCR, giving one entry per CDR3 protein. The repertoire holds around 450,000 distinct CDR3 sequences, with roughly a tenth as singletons. CDR3 length: 14 residues. Trimming removed 5 bases at V and 4 bases at J, with 14 bases between. Germline-derived CDR1 and CDR2 are LGHNA and YSLEER. Points from the study as a whole: One year post-transplant, T-cell counts and diversity were largely derived from T cells produced anew. Some patients showed high day-60 TCRbeta diversity, which derived from surviving recipient T cells and thymic progenitors. Roughly two months post-transplant, alpha-beta T cells reportedly originated from several hundred graft clones that had expanded.

The rearrangement links TRBV4-3 to TRBJ1-2; no firm D call. This sequence originates from a child aged 2-15 years with inherited bone marrow failure, due to receive a stem cell transplant. This material consisted of PBMCs, taken before TCRalphabeta/CD19-depleted stem cell transplant. DNA for the CDR3: TGCGCCAGCAGCTCCTCGGGGAGCTCCTATGGCTACACCTTC. Protein: CASSSSGSSYGYTF.